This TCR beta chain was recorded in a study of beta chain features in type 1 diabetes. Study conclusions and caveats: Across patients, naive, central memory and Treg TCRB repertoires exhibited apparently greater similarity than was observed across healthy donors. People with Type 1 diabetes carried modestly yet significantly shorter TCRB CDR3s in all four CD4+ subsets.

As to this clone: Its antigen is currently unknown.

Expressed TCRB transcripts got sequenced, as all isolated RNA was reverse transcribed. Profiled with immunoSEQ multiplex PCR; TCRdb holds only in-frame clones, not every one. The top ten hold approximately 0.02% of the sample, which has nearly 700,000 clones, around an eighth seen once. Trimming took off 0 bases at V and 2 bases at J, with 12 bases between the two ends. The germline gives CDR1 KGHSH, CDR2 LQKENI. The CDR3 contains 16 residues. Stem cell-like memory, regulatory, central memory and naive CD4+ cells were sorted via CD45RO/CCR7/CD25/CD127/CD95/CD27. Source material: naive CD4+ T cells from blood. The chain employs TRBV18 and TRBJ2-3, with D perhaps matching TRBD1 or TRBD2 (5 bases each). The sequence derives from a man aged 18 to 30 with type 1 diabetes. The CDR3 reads CASSPPNRGPTDTQYF. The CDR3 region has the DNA TGTGCCAGCTCACCACCAAATCGGGGCCCCACAGATACGCAGTATTTT.